These 31 T cell receptor beta chains were all obtained from the same sample, sequenced in a study of regulatory T cells in long-lasting Graves disease. Described time point: newly diagnosed GD, antithyroid drugs for less than 3 months. Making the TCR library involved RNA that had been extracted from PBMCs. In building TCR beta libraries, iRepertoire HTBI primers were used together with Arm-PCR of CDR3 regions. TCRdb processed the multiplex PCR reads anew with MiXCR; each CDR3 protein has one entry. The sample lists fewer than 350,000 distinct CDR3 sequences, roughly 18% occurring once. Sequencing was performed on peripheral blood mononuclear cells (PBMCs), taken at new diagnosis, from a patient treated with antithyroid drugs. The receptors originated from a female donor with Graves disease.

This clonotype was seen ten or more times. The CDR3, as DNA: TGTGCCAGCAGTGCCCGGGAGGGAGGGCTGGAGACCCAGTACTTC. Translation gives CASSAREGGLETQYF. The chain is built from TRBV12-3 or TRBV12-4 and TRBJ2-5, with 8 bases matching TRBD2. J was trimmed by 5 bases and V by 5 bases; bases with no gene match: 10. CDR3 size: 15 residues.

CDR3 sequence: CASSFSGALGREAFF. As DNA, the CDR3 is TGTGCCAGCAGTTTTTCCGGGGCTCTGGGGCGTGAAGCTTTCTTT. The V gene is TRBV12-3 or TRBV12-4, the J gene TRBJ1-1; maybe TRBD1 (5 bases). The CDR3 has 15 residues. V was shortened by 3 bases and J by 7 bases, with 18 bases between the two germline ends.

This clonotype has a count of ten or more. V is TRBV2 and J is TRBJ2-3, with 13 bases identical to TRBD2. Looked up from germline, CDR1 is SNHLY and CDR2 is FYNNEI. The CDR3 length is 15 residues. Trimming cost V 6 bases and J 6 bases; bases outside gene matches: 6. The CDR3 spells CASSYATSGRDTQYF. In DNA form, the CDR3 reads TGTGCCAGCAGCTACGCGACTAGCGGGAGGGATACGCAGTATTTT.

This clonotype was counted between two and nine times. The junction departs from germline at one end; a sequencing error may be responsible. This sequence joins TRBV10-2 and TRBJ1-1; no firm D call. Germline lookup yields CDR1 WSHSY and CDR2 SAAADI. The CDR3 runs to 12 residues. The CDR3 nucleotides are TGCGCCGGCAGTGACCCGAACACTGAAGCTTTCTTT. The encoded protein is CAGSDPNTEAFF.

This clonotype was observed a handful of times. A read error likely explains this, since a far larger clone differs by one base. The CDR3 region is CASSGTGYYEQYF. In nucleotides, the CDR3 is TGTGCCAGCAGTGGGACAGGCTACTACGAGCAGTACTTC. The chain has TRBV2 and TRBJ2-7; 7 bases fit TRBD1. The CDR3 consists of 13 residues. CDR1 SNHLY and CDR2 FYNNEI come from the germline V gene. V lost 4 bases and J lost 3; bases outside the gene matches: 3.

The chain links TRBV2 to TRBJ2-3; TRBD2 aligns across 12 bases. TRBJ2-7 matches the DNA end more closely, so the J call is doubtful. The CDR3 length is 15 residues. CDR1 is SNHLY, CDR2 FYNNEI, per germline. CDR3 bases: TGTGCCGGGTCCGGGACTAGCGGGCTCAACTACGAGCAGTACTTC. Its translation: CAGSGTSGLNYEQYF.

This clonotype showed up many times. The J gene is TRBJ1-1, the V gene TRBV29-1; TRBD1 agrees at 8 bases. The CDR3 spans 13 residues. Germline CDR1 is SQVTM and CDR2 is ANQGSEA. J gave up 6 bases and V 5 bases, and 8 bases lay outside the gene matches. For the CDR3, the DNA is TGCAGCGTTATAAGGACAGGGCCCTCTGAAGCTTTCTTT. This translates into CSVIRTGPSEAFF.

The chain has TRBV29-1 and TRBJ2-1; 7 bases are a match to TRBD2. This CDR3 region has 16 residues. CDR1 SQVTM and CDR2 ANQGSEA come from the germline V gene. After removal of 6 bases from V and 0 bases from J, the junction contained 11 bases not matched to a gene. CDR3 bases: TGCAGCGTAGAGGGGAAGCGGGGTAGCTCCTACAATGAGCAGTTCTTC. Its translation: CSVEGKRGSSYNEQFF.

At least ten counts were recorded for this clonotype. This chain uses TRBV7-2 with TRBJ2-2, with 14 bases matching TRBD2. V trimming: 7 bases; J trimming: 7 bases; junction bases outside the gene matches: 11. Germline V CDR1 and CDR2: SGHTA, FQGNSA. This CDR3 is built from 17 residues. The CDR3 DNA is TGTGCCAGCACCCCAAGACTAGCGGGAGGGAGGGGCGGGGAGCTGTTTTTT. Protein product: CASTPRLAGGRGGELFF.

This sequence joins TRBV30 and TRBJ2-1; 8 bases map to TRBD1. The V and J ends lost 8 bases and 10 bases, in that order; junction bases with no gene match: 13. This CDR3 spans 13 amino acids. Germline V gene sequence: CDR1 GTSNPN, CDR2 SVGIG (reference sequence). This chain's CDR3 is CAGTHRGTREQFF. The CDR3 DNA sequence: TGTGCCGGAACTCACAGGGGGACGAGGGAGCAGTTCTTC. Supplemented by reference TRBV30 and TRBJ2-1, the full variable domain reads SQTIHQWPATLVQPVGSPLSLECTVEGTSNPNLYWYRQAAGRGLQLLFYSVGIGQISSEVPQNLSASRPQDRQFILSSKKLLLSDSGFYLCAGTHRGTREQFFGPGTRLTVL.

This clonotype was recorded many times. The rearrangement links TRBV2 to TRBJ2-4; D is possibly TRBD1 or TRBD2 (6 bases each). Germline V CDR1 and CDR2: SNHLY, FYNNEI. This CDR3 spans 16 amino acids. Deletions cut 3 bases from V and 8 bases from J, with 20 bases between. The CDR3 DNA is TGTGCCAGCAGTGATGCGACAGGAGGGCTCGTCTACATTCAGTACTTC. It encodes CASSDATGGLVYIQYF.

This clonotype was observed many times. The chain links TRBV24-1 to TRBJ2-1; 8 bases line up with TRBD2. CDR1 is KGHDR, CDR2 SFDVKD, per germline. The CDR3 runs to 16 residues. V was pared by 4 bases and J by 0 bases, with 4 bases of the junction left unmatched. As DNA, the CDR3 is TGTGCCACCAGTGACCCACTAGCGGCCTCCTACAATGAGCAGTTCTTC. Residues: CATSDPLAASYNEQFF.

This clonotype has ten or more counts. The chain links TRBV18 to TRBJ2-1, with 8 bases fitting TRBD2. The germline V gene has CDR1 KGHSH and CDR2 LQKENI. The V and J ends lost 1 base and 7 bases, in that order; junction bases with no gene match: 9. CDR3 length: 16 amino acids. The DNA of the CDR3 is TGTGCCAGCTCACCACTCCCCAGCGGGAGTAGAAATGAGCAGTTCTTC. Amino acids: CASSPLPSGSRNEQFF.

Many counts were recorded for this clonotype. V gene TRBV3-1 combines with J gene TRBJ2-1, with 7 nucleotides matching TRBD2. Germline CDR1 reads LGHDT; CDR2 reads YNNKEL (reference sequence). V shed 3 bases, J shed 6 bases, and the junction held 8 bases outside the gene matches. The CDR3 length is 15 residues. The CDR3 sequence is CASSHRGRAGNEQFF. The CDR3 coding sequence is TGTGCCAGCAGCCACCGGGGGAGGGCGGGCAATGAGCAGTTCTTC.

This clonotype was seen repeatedly, ten times or more. The V gene is TRBV3-1, the J gene TRBJ2-3; TRBD2 matches at 8 bases. CDR1 and CDR2 (germline): LGHDT, YNNKEL (reference sequence). V lost 3 bases to trimming and J lost 5 bases; unmatched junction nucleotides: 13. This CDR3 comprises 17 residues. As DNA, the CDR3 is TGTGCCAGCAGCCACGCCCTGGGGGCGGGAGGAGTAGATACGCAGTATTTT. Protein: CASSHALGAGGVDTQYF.

At least ten counts were recorded for this clonotype. The chain couples TRBV10-3 to TRBJ1-6; the D is unclear. The V gene's germline CDR1 is ENHRY and CDR2 SYGVKD. This CDR3 spans 13 amino acids. V dropped 11 bases and J dropped 5 bases, with 13 bases sitting between them. CDR3 in amino acids: CAAKLGDNSPLHF. The CDR3, as DNA: TGTGCCGCGAAGCTTGGGGATAATTCACCCCTCCACTTT.

In its sample, this clonotype was seen many times. The chain combines TRBV2 with TRBJ2-1; D is unclear. CDR1 SNHLY and CDR2 FYNNEI come from the germline V gene. The CDR3 runs to 10 residues. V dropped 4 bases and J dropped 10 bases, with 5 bases sitting between them. CDR3 sequence (DNA): TGTGCCAGCAGTGCTGGAGAGCAGTTCTTC. This sequence encodes CASSAGEQFF.

This clonotype was counted ten times or more. The J gene is TRBJ2-1, the V gene TRBV19; D is perhaps TRBD1 or TRBD2 (6 bases each). The V gene's germline CDR1 is LNHDA and CDR2 SQIVND (reference sequence). V lost 4 bases and J 6 bases, leaving 7 bases between the germline ends. This CDR3 region has 12 residues. CDR3 nucleotide sequence: TGTGCCAGTAGTAGGGGGGCCAATGAGCAGTTCTTC. Protein sequence: CASSRGANEQFF.

At least ten counts were recorded for this clonotype. The chain recombines TRBV6-1 with TRBJ2-2, with D maybe TRBD1 (6 bases). V gave up 4 bases and J gave up 5 bases, with 8 bases separating them. The germline V gene has CDR1 MNHNS and CDR2 SASEGT. This CDR3 is built from 13 residues. CDR3 nucleotide sequence: TGTGCCAGCAGTGCACAGGGTACCGGGGAGCTGTTTTTT. Encoded protein: CASSAQGTGELFF.

This clonotype was seen ten or more times. The gene calls are TRBV5-8 and TRBJ2-3; TRBD2 matches at 10 bases. CDR3 size: 15 residues. Per germline, CDR1 SGHTS and CDR2 YDEGEE. V lost 0 bases, J lost 4 bases, and 2 bases stayed unmatched. The CDR3 reads CASSLGLAGPDTQYF. CDR3 in DNA: TGTGCCAGCAGCTTGGGACTAGCGGGCCCAGATACGCAGTATTTT.

This clonotype was recorded many times. The rearrangement links TRBV27 to TRBJ2-2; D not resolved. Germline CDR1 and CDR2: MNHEY and SMNVEV (reference sequence). The V end lost 2 bases, the J end lost 6 bases, and 7 bases lay between the germline ends. The length of the CDR3 is 13 residues. The CDR3 protein is CASSLPGPGELFF. Written as DNA, the CDR3 is TGTGCCAGCAGTTTACCCGGGCCCGGGGAGCTGTTTTTT.

Many counts were recorded for this clonotype. The chain uses TRBV19 and TRBJ2-5; TRBD2 is a possible D gene (5 bases). The germline gives CDR1 LNHDA, CDR2 SQIVND (reference sequence). V lost 5 bases to trimming and J lost 1 base, with 14 bases between them. The CDR3 is 15 amino acids. CDR3 sequence: CASSPPWEPQETQYF. The CDR3 DNA follows: TGTGCCAGTAGTCCCCCATGGGAGCCCCAAGAGACCCAGTACTTC.

This clonotype was found many times. The chain uses TRBV24-1 and TRBJ2-2; the match to TRBD2 covers 8 bases. This CDR3 is 21 amino acids long. Unmatched junction bases numbered 18, after V lost 3 bases and J lost 1 base. CDR1 KGHDR and CDR2 SFDVKD come from the germline V gene. DNA of the CDR3: TGTGCCACCAGTGATCTCAGAGGCAACCCGGGAACTAGCGGGAACACCGGGGAGCTGTTTTTT. The encoded protein is CATSDLRGNPGTSGNTGELFF.

This clonotype showed up many times. The V and J genes are TRBV27 and TRBJ2-7, with 7 positions matching TRBD1. The CDR3 is made up of 12 amino acids. The V and J ends lost 6 bases and 5 bases, in that order; junction bases with no gene match: 4. The germline V gene has CDR1 MNHEY and CDR2 SMNVEV (reference sequence). The CDR3 loop is CASRRGPHEQYF. The CDR3, as DNA: TGTGCCAGCAGGAGGGGGCCCCACGAGCAGTACTTC.

This clonotype was seen only a few times. Being one base from a much bigger clone, this may be a read error. The chain combines TRBV28 with TRBJ2-1; no reliable D call. Gene TRBJ2-5 matches the end of the DNA better, so the J call may be wrong. This CDR3 region has 14 residues. The germline CDR1 and CDR2 sequences are MDHEN and SYDVKM. CDR3 sequence: CASSPYLGEEAQYF. CDR3 coding DNA: TGTGCCAGCAGCCCCTACCTCGGAGAAGAGGCCCAGTACTTC.

As to this clonotype: A much larger clone is a single base away; this may be a read error. The chain couples TRBV5-1 to TRBJ2-1; 9 bases fit TRBD2. The CDR3 extends over 18 amino acids. Germline V gene sequence: CDR1 SGHRS, CDR2 YFSETQ. The CDR3 protein is CASSAGLAGGYSYDEQFF. The DNA of the CDR3 is TGCGCCAGCAGCGCGGGACTAGCAGGAGGGTACTCCTACGATGAGCAGTTCTTC.

The sample holds many counts of this clonotype. The V and J genes are TRBV12-3 or TRBV12-4 and TRBJ2-7; 11 bases line up with TRBD1. The CDR3 totals 15 residues. Trimming removed 2 bases from V and 5 bases from J; junction bases left unmatched: 5. CDR3 nucleotide sequence: TGTGCCAGCAGTTTATCCGGACAGGGGGCCAACGAGCAGTACTTC. This codes for CASSLSGQGANEQYF.

This clonotype came up a few times. The CDR3 DNA follows: TGTGCCAGTAGTATTGATGGGTCCGTTCGGCTCTATGGCTACACCTTC. Its translation is CASSIDGSVRLYGYTF. This chain connects TRBV19 to TRBJ1-2; D unclear. Trimming removed 3 bases at V and 4 bases at J, with 18 bases between. CDR1 and CDR2 (germline): LNHDA, SQIVND (reference sequence). This CDR3 is 16 amino acids long.

This clonotype was recorded many times. The chain is built from TRBV5-6 and TRBJ1-1; TRBD1 might be the D (6 bases). The germline V gene has CDR1 SGHDT and CDR2 YYEEEE. V shed 4 bases and J shed 7 bases, with 14 bases lying between them. CDR3 size: 13 residues. This chain's CDR3 is CASSLSLRGEAFF. CDR3 coding DNA: TGTGCCAGCAGCCTTAGCCTCAGGGGTGAAGCTTTCTTT.

The V call is TRBV12-3 or TRBV12-4, the J call TRBJ2-3; a possible D gene is TRBD2 (6 bases). The CDR3 totals 13 residues. V was trimmed by 5 bases and J by 5 bases, leaving 11 bases between them. For the CDR3, the DNA is TGTGCCAGCAGTCGCAGACTAGGAGATACGCAGTATTTT. Its protein is CASSRRLGDTQYF.

The rearrangement uses TRBV18 and TRBJ2-7; D gene ambiguous. Germline V gives CDR1 KGHSH, CDR2 LQKENI. Trimming took off 2 bases at V and 0 bases at J, with 8 bases between the two ends. CDR3 length: 14 amino acids. CDR3 in amino acids: CASSPSRSSYEQYF. The DNA of the CDR3 is TGTGCCAGCTCACCATCCCGAAGCTCCTACGAGCAGTACTTC.